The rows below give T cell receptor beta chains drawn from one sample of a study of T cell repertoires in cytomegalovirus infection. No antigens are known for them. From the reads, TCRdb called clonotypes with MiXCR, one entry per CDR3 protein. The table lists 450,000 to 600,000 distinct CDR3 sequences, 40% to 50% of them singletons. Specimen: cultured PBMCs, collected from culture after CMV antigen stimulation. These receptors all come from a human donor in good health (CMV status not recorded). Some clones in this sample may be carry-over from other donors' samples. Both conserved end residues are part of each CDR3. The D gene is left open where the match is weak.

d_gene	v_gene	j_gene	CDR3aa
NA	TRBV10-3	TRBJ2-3	CAISGDRTDTQYF
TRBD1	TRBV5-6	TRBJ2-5	CASSLTGAETQYF
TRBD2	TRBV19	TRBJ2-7	CASSISGGTYEQYF
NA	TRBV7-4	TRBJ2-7	CASSPTSARGEQYF
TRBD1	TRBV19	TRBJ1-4	CASSYPGTGPNEKLFF
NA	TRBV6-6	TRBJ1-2	CASSYYGTTGGYGYTF
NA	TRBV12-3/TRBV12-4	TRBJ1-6	CASRKRDFKLSSYNSPLHF
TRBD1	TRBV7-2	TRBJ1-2	CASSARDRGPNYGYTF
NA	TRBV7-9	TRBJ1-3	CASSSSLQFSGNTIYF
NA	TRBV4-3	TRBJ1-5	CASSQYGVQPQHF
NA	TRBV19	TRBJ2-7	CASSVRDPTYEQYF
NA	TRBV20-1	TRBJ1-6	CSARGEGGDSPLHF
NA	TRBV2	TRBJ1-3	CASSEGLGNTIYF
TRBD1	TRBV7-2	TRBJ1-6	CASSLGGTANSPLHF
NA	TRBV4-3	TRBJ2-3	CASSQAPGPRGGDTQYF
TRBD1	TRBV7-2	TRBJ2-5	CASSFPGQGAETQYF
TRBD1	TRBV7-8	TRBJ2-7	CASSPGGQDRGRTYEQYF
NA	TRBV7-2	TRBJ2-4	CASSPPPLVAKNIQYF
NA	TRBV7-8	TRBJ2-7	CASSLSRVHGLNEQYF
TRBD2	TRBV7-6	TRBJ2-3	CASSLAPGGLQYF
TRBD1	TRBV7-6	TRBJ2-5	CASSPRTGGRETQYF
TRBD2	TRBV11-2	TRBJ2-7	CASSFASGGREQYF
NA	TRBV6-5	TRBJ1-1	CASSYSGLNTEAFF
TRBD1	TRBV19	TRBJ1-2	CASSILDRAYGYTF
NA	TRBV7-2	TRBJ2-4	CASSWGGRVGLNIQYF
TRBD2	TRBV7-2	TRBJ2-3	CASSLGAGATDTQYF
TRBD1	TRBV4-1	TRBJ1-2	CASSQTGFNGYTF
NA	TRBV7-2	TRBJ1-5	CASSPRQVQPQHF
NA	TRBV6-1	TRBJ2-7	CASSVTRGDIGYEQYF
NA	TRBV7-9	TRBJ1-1	CASSISPNTEAFF
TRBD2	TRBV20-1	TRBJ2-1	CSARSGGALDEQFF
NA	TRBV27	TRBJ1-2	CASSLVQGLGYTF
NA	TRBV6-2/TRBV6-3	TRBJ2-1	CASRPEPRVDNEQFF
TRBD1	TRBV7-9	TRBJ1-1	CASRPRQGRAEAFF
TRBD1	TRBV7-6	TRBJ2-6	CASSPPRWTGGSGANVLTF
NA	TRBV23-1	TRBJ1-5	CASRDFRRNQPQHF
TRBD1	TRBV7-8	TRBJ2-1	CASSRDRGPLGEQFF
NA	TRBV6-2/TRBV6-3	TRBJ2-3	CASSPRRASTDTQYF
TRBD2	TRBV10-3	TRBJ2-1	CAISDSRLAGIPLGEQFF
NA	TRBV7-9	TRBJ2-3	CASTLISSGATDTQYF
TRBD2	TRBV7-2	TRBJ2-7	CASSFNPLAGGPWYF
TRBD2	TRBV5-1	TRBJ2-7	CASSPGTSGGTYEQYF
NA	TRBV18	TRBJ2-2	CASSPNRDPGELFF
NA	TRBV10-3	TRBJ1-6	CAISEAGSNSPLHF
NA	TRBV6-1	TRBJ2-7	CASSEALYGEQYF
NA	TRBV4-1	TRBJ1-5	CASSQDRGNQPQHF
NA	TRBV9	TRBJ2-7	CASSGKAPLEQYF
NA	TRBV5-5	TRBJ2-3	CASSLIGDSTDTQYF
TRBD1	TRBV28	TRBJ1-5	CASSLSWDRDQPQHF
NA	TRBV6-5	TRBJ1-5	CASSTRTDNQPQHF
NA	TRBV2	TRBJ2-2	CASSESTGNTGELFF
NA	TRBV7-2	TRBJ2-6	CASSPQGISGANVLTF
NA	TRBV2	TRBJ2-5	CASSEGTETQYF